This TCR beta chain was captured in a study of CD8+CD57+ T cells in acquired aplastic anemia. Study in general: Sorted CD4+ and CD8+ cells gave an average of around 3.3 ug of DNA. As sequenced from healthy donors, CD4+ cells averaged roughly 9.9 million reads.

In its sample, this clonotype was seen many times. Genomic DNA acted as the template from which TCR beta VDJ combination and CDR3 sequence profiling were carried out. Each CDR3 protein gets one entry after TCRdb re-called the reads with MiXCR. The sample has about 190,000 distinct CDR3 sequences; less than 70% are singletons. Per the germline V gene, CDR1 is LNHNV and CDR2 is YYDKDF (reference sequence). V shed 3 bases and J 0 bases; nucleotides not matched to a gene: 8. The CDR3 covers 18 residues. The J gene is TRBJ2-3, the V gene TRBV15; 11 bases are a match to TRBD2. The receptor comes from a human donor in good health, serving as a control. The sequencing sample was made of sorted CD4+, CD8+, or CD8+CD57+ T cells (not recorded which) from PBMCs. CDR3 loop: CATSRPTRLAGSTDTQYF. The CDR3 nucleotides are TGTGCCACCAGCAGGCCTACTAGACTAGCGGGGAGCACAGATACGCAGTATTTT.